One T cell receptor beta chain is described in this entry. The antigen remains undetermined. TCRdb keeps only in-frame clones here, not all; method: immunoSEQ multiplex PCR. The sample holds roughly 87,000 clones, 70% to 90% seen once. This entry comes from a study of T cell responses to AZD1222 COVID-19 vaccine. Points from the study as a whole: The reported proportion of spike-specific TCRs targeting unmutated variant regions was nearly half. Seropositive status at baseline applied to only five or six AZD1222 recipients. Without day 14 samples, only post-peak T cell repertoires were studied.

Source: peripheral blood, taken 28 days after the second AZD1222 dose. This clonotype originated in an adult who received the AZD1222 COVID-19 vaccine.

CDR3 DNA sequence: TGTGCCAGCAGCTTGACTGGGAGCGTTGGCGAGCAGTACTTC. Protein sequence: CASSLTGSVGEQYF. The chain links TRBV5-6 to TRBJ2-7, with D possibly being TRBD2 (5 bases). CDR1 is SGHDT and CDR2 is YYEEEE in the germline V gene. There are 14 residues in the CDR3. The ends were cut back, 1 base at V and 6 bases at J, with 14 bases in the middle.